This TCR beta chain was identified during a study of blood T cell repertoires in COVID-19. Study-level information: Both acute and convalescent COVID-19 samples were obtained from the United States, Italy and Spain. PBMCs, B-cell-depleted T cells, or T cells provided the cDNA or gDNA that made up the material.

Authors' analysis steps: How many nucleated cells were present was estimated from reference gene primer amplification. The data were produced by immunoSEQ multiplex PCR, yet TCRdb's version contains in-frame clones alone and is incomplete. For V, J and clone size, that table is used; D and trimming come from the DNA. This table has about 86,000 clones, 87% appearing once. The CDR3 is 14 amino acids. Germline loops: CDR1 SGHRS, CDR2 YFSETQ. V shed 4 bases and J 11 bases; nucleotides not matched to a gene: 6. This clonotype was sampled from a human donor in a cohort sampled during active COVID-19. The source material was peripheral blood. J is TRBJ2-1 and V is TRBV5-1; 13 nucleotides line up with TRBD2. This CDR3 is CASSTGLAGVKQFF. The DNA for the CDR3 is TGCGCCAGCAGCACCGGACTAGCGGGAGTTAAGCAGTTCTTC.